The rows below give T cell receptor beta chains drawn from one sample of a study of T cells in Graves' hyperthyroidism and ophthalmopathy. TCRdb passed the multiplex PCR reads through MiXCR, listing each CDR3 protein once. This table holds approximately 400,000 distinct CDR3 sequences, approximately 14% found once. Source material: blood. The receptor source for this set is a woman younger than 30 with Graves' hyperthyroidism that later progressed to Graves' ophthalmopathy. Both conserved end residues are part of each CDR3. The D gene is left open where the match is weak. Size is omitted from some rows. Given values are once, few, many or a class for expanded clones.

DNA,CDR3,V,size,D,length,J
TGTGCCAGCAGTTATGAGTGGGTGAGCTCCTACAATGAGCAGTTCTTC,CASSYEWVSSYNEQFF,TRBV6-2/TRBV6-3,many,NA,16,TRBJ2-1
TGCGCCAGCAGCCAAGCGCAGGGGCATGGCTACACCTTC,CASSQAQGHGYTF,TRBV4-1,many,NA,13,TRBJ1-2
TGTGCCAGCTCACCACCGGATCAGGGCCACGAGCAGTACTTC,CASSPPDQGHEQYF,TRBV18,many,NA,14,TRBJ2-7
TGTGCCACCAGCAGAGATCGGGAACTCTATGGCTACACCTTC,CATSRDRELYGYTF,TRBV15,NA,NA,14,TRBJ1-2
TGTGCCAGTATAAGGTACACCGGGGAGCTGTTTTTT,CASIRYTGELFF,TRBV19,many,NA,12,TRBJ2-2
TGTGCCAGCAGTACCGCGGACTCTGGAAACACCATATATTTT,CASSTADSGNTIYF,TRBV6-2/TRBV6-3,NA,NA,14,TRBJ1-3
TGTGCCACCAGTGATAGGGGCACTGAAGCTTTCTTT,CATSDRGTEAFF,TRBV24-1,few,NA,12,TRBJ1-1
TGTGCCAGCAGCCAAGAAGGTAGCGGGTCCTACAATGAGCAGTTCTTC,CASSQEGSGSYNEQFF,TRBV4-2,many,TRBD2,16,TRBJ2-1
TGTGCCAGCGTGCCAGGAGCACAGGGGGGAGTCTATGGCTACACCTTC,CASVPGAQGGVYGYTF,TRBV19,few,TRBD1,16,TRBJ1-2
TGCAGTGCTAGAGATCCCTACGAGCAGTACTTC,CSARDPYEQYF,TRBV20-1,many,NA,11,TRBJ2-7
TGTGCCAGCACACCAAGCGGCGATACGCAGTATTTT,CASTPSGDTQYF,TRBV18,NA,NA,12,TRBJ2-3
TGCGCCAGCAGCCAAGGCATACTGGGCGAGCAGTACTTC,CASSQGILGEQYF,TRBV4-1,NA,NA,13,TRBJ2-7
TGCAGCACTACAGGGGGTAGGGGTCAGCCCCAGCATTTT,CSTTGGRGQPQHF,TRBV29-1,many,TRBD1,13,TRBJ1-5
TGTGCCAGCGGCTTTAGCGGGGATTACACAGATACGCAGTATTTT,CASGFSGDYTDTQYF,TRBV11-2,few,TRBD2,15,TRBJ2-3
TGTGCCAGCAGTTACAGGGACTCCTGGAGGGGTGGGGGCAATGAGCAGTTCTTC,CASSYRDSWRGGGNEQFF,TRBV6-2/TRBV6-3,few,NA,18,TRBJ2-1
TGTGCCACCAGTGATCCAGGGACAGGCAGTTCCGGCTACACCTTC,CATSDPGTGSSGYTF,TRBV24-1,many,TRBD1,15,TRBJ1-2
TGCGCCAGCAGTGAGACCGGCTACTTGAGGTACGAGCAGTTCTTC,CASSETGYLRYEQFF,TRBV10-2,NA,NA,15,TRBJ2-1
TGCGCCAGCAGCCTAGGACGCCTCGAGCAGTTCTTC,CASSLGRLEQFF,TRBV5-1,many,NA,12,TRBJ2-1